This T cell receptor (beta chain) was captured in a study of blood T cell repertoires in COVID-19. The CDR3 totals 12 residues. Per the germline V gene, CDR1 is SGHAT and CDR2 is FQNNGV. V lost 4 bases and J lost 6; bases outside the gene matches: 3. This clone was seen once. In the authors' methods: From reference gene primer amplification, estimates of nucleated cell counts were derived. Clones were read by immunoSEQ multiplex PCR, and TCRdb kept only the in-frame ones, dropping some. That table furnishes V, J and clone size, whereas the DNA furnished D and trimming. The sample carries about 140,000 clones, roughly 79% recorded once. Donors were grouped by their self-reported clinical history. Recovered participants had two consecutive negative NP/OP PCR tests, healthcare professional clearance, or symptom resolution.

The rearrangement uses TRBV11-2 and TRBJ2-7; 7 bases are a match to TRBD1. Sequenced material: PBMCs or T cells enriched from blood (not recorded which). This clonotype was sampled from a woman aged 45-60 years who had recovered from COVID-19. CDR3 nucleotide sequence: TGTGCCAGCAGCTCCAACAGGGGCGAGCAGTACTTC. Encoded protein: CASSSNRGEQYF. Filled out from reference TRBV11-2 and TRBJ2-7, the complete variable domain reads EAGVAQSPRYKIIEKRQSVAFWCNPISGHATLYWYQQILGQGPKLLIQFQNNGVVDDSQLPKDRFSAERLKGVDSTLKIQPAKLEDSAVYLCASSSNRGEQYFGPGTRLTVT.